The following is a T cell receptor beta chain sequence with its context. Its target is unknown. After removal of 4 bases from V and 4 bases from J, the junction contained 1 base not matched to a gene. Per the germline V gene, CDR1 is MDHEN and CDR2 is SYDVKM. The CDR3 runs 13 residues. This record comes from a study of beta chain features in type 1 diabetes. Study-level points and caveats: When Type 1 diabetes patients were examined, their TCRB CDR3s proved moderately but significantly shorter in all four CD4+ subsets.

Reverse transcribing all isolated RNA meant expressed TCRB transcripts were sequenced. TCRdb's copy holds only in-frame clones and misses some; the assay was immunoSEQ multiplex PCR. The sample shows 300,000 to 350,000 clones, around 9.7% of them seen only once. This chain connects TRBV28 to TRBJ2-4, with 7 nucleotides matching TRBD1. The source is a man between 25 and 39 years old with type 1 diabetes. The sample comprised central memory CD4+ T cells from blood. CDR3 DNA: TGTGCCAGCAGTTCGGGACAGAAAAACATTCAGTACTTC. The encoded protein is CASSSGQKNIQYF.